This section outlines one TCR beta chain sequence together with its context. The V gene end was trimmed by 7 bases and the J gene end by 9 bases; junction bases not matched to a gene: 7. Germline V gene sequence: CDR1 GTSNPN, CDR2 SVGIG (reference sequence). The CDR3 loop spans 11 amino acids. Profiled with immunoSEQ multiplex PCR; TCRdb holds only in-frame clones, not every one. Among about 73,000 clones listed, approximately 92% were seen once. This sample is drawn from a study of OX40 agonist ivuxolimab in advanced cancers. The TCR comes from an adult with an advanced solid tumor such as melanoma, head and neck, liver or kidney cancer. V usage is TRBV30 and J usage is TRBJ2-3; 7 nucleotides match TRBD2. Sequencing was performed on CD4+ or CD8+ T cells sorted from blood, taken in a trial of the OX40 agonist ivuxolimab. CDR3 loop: CASRWEGTQYF. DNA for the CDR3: TGTGCCTCTCGGTGGGAGGGGACGCAGTATTTT.